This T cell receptor (beta chain) was observed in a study of cytomegalovirus exposure and HLA in healthy donors. Background on the study: Out of about 190 million T cells, an earlier analysis found some 120 million unique TCR beta sequences in total.

This CDR3 has 15 amino acids. CDR1 and CDR2 (germline): SQVTM, ANQGSEA. V was pared by 0 bases and J by 7 bases, with 6 bases of the junction left unmatched. PCR was performed using 60 Vbeta and 13 Jbeta primers. The method was immunoSEQ multiplex PCR; TCRdb's version includes in-frame clones alone and lacks a portion of them. Seen here are about 190,000 clones, roughly 82% observed once, and the top ten hold 2.6%. The sample taken for sequencing was PBMCs. The clonotype was recovered from a woman in her forties or fifties in good health and CMV-seropositive. The chain is built from TRBV29-1 and TRBJ2-1, with 10 bases identical to TRBD2. DNA of the CDR3: TGCAGCGTTGAAGAGTACCATAGCGGGGGGAATGAGCAGTTCTTC. Its protein is CSVEEYHSGGNEQFF.